A single sample is the source of the 6 T cell receptor beta chains below, sequenced in a study of blood T cell repertoires in COVID-19. Sequencing was performed with immunoSEQ multiplex PCR; in TCRdb, only in-frame clones are kept and a portion is missing. The sample consists of 15,000 to 19,000 clones, about 81% of them appearing once. Specimen: peripheral blood. These receptors all come from an elderly man with active or convalescent COVID-19.

The V gene is TRBV6-2 or TRBV6-3, the J gene TRBJ2-1; 10 bases map to TRBD2. The CDR3 has 16 amino acids. Unmatched junction bases numbered 9, after V lost 3 bases and J lost 7 bases. Germline V gene lookup returns CDR1 MNHEY and CDR2 SVGEGT. This CDR3 is CASSYSSGGAYNEQFF. The DNA for the CDR3 is TGTGCCAGCAGTTATTCGAGCGGGGGGGCGTATAATGAGCAGTTCTTC.

This sequence joins TRBV2 and TRBJ1-2; 12 nucleotides match TRBD1. This CDR3 has 15 amino acids. V lost 9 bases to trimming and J lost 5 bases; unmatched junction nucleotides: 10. CDR1 is SNHLY, CDR2 FYNNEI, per germline. The CDR3 DNA reads TGTGCCAGGCGGGGACAGGGGGCGGAAAAATATGGCTACACCTTC. Protein sequence: CARRGQGAEKYGYTF. Filled out from reference TRBV2 and TRBJ1-2, the complete variable domain reads EPEVTQTPSHQVTQMGQEVILRCVPISNHLYFYWYRQILGQKVEFLVSFYNNEISEKSEIFDDQFSVERPDGSNFTLKIRSTKLEDSAMYFCARRGQGAEKYGYTFGSGTRLTVV.

The rearrangement links TRBV29-1 to TRBJ2-3; 7 nucleotides line up with TRBD2. The germline CDR1 and CDR2 sequences are SQVTM and ANQGSEA. The V segment lost 7 bases and the J segment 0 bases; nucleotides outside the gene matches: 7. The CDR3 runs 14 residues. CDR3 amino acids: CSGAAGQSTDTQYF. CDR3 nucleotides: TGCAGCGGTGCAGCGGGGCAAAGCACAGATACGCAGTATTTT.

This clone was picked up a small number of times. V gene TRBV11-2 combines with J gene TRBJ1-1, with D unclear. CDR1 is SGHAT and CDR2 is FQNNGV in the germline V gene. CDR3 size: 14 residues. Trimming removed 4 bases from V and 1 base from J, with 10 bases in between. The CDR3 sequence: CASSSIRGNTEAFF. The DNA of the CDR3 is TGTGCCAGCAGCTCCATCCGCGGGAACACTGAAGCTTTCTTT.

The V call is TRBV6-1, the J call TRBJ2-5; possible D gene TRBD1, 6 bases. CDR1 is MNHNS, CDR2 SASEGT, per germline. Trimming left V 6 bases short and J 4 bases short, with 6 bases between. The CDR3 covers 11 residues. CDR3 sequence reads: CASRGGETQYF. The CDR3, as DNA: TGTGCCAGCAGAGGGGGAGAGACCCAGTACTTC.

Here the CDR3 reads CASIPYGGARYEQYF. CDR3 bases: TGTGCCAGCATCCCGTATGGGGGGGCGCGGTACGAGCAGTACTTC. This chain connects TRBV27 to TRBJ2-7; D may be TRBD2 (7 bases). Per germline, CDR1 MNHEY and CDR2 SMNVEV (reference sequence). Deletions cut 7 bases from V and 4 bases from J, with 20 bases between. The CDR3 has 15 residues.